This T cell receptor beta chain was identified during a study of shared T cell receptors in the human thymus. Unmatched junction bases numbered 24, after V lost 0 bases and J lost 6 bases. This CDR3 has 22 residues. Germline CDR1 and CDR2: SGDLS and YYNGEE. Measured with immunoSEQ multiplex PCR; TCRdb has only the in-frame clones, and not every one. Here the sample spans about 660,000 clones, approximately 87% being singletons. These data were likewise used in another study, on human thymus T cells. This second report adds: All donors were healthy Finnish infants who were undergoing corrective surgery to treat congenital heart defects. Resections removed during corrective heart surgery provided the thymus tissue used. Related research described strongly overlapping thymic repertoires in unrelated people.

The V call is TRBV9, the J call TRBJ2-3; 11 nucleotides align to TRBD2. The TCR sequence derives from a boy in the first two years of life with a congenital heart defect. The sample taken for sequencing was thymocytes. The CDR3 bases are TGTGCCAGCAGCGTAGTTCCCAAGAGGAACTTAGCGGGAGGGCCAAAGGGGGATACGCAGTATTTT. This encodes CASSVVPKRNLAGGPKGDTQYF.